This TCR beta chain was sequenced for a study of cytomegalovirus exposure and HLA in healthy donors. Study at large: Previous work identified roughly 120 million unique TCR beta sequences from some 170 million T cells.

The germline V gene encodes CDR1 SQVTM and CDR2 ANQGSEA. The ends were cut back, 4 bases at V and 6 bases at J, with 15 bases in the middle. The CDR3 sequence is 13 residues long. Findings and limits, study-wide: Sequencing artifact likely explains a cluster of highly shared sequence variants.

About this clone: The target antigen is unknown.

The PCR employed 60 Vbeta primers together with 13 Jbeta primers. This table comes from immunoSEQ multiplex PCR, and its TCRdb copy is limited to in-frame clones, with some not included. The table includes over 110,000 clones, over 70% detected once. The receptor's source is a man aged 35-49 years in good health and CMV-seronegative. J is TRBJ1-2 and V is TRBV29-1, with D possibly matching TRBD1 (6 bases). Sequencing input: PBMCs. The CDR3 loop reads CSVVSGAKHGYTF. The CDR3 bases are TGCAGCGTTGTCTCAGGGGCAAAGCATGGCTACACCTTC.